The rows below give T cell receptor beta chains drawn from one sample of a study of blood T cell repertoires in COVID-19. The assay was immunoSEQ multiplex PCR, and TCRdb's table has in-frame clones only and misses some. In the table there are 150,000 to 200,000 clones, about 82% of which are singletons. Sequencing input: peripheral blood. These receptor sequences come from a woman of 80 years or more with COVID-19, enrolled during active disease. The CDR3 runs from the conserved cysteine through the conserved F or W. Each record gives: J gene, V gene, CDR3 protein.

TRBJ2-7,TRBV29-1,CSVGGTGGSYEQYF
TRBJ1-6,TRBV2,CASSPLVGGNNSPLHF
TRBJ2-2,TRBV7-9,CAGRRDKNTGELFF
TRBJ1-6,TRBV5-3,CARSLRQGKLHSPLHF
TRBJ1-1,TRBV19,CASSSFGSGNTEAFF
TRBJ1-2,TRBV5-1,CASSGTGGTNYGYTF
TRBJ2-1,TRBV5-1,CASRNSSDEQFF
TRBJ2-7,TRBV18,CASSLQLYEQYF
TRBJ2-7,TRBV4-1,CASSQDGRAGSTYEQYF
TRBJ2-7,TRBV28,CASSLVRNSFSYEQYF
TRBJ2-5,TRBV6-2/TRBV6-3,CASSPGLAGGKETQYF
TRBJ2-3,TRBV7-3,CASSRASGNVDTQYF
TRBJ1-2,TRBV5-1,CASSASGQGYGYTF
TRBJ2-5,TRBV5-1,CASSLGQQETQYF
TRBJ1-4,TRBV19,CASSRTASNEKLFF
TRBJ1-1,TRBV3-1/TRBV3-2,CASSPGGHMNTEAFF
TRBJ2-3,TRBV9,CASSPREGSTDTQYF
TRBJ2-3,TRBV30,CALGDLGGEGWTDTQYF
TRBJ2-6,TRBV7-2,CASSPRTALDSGANVLTF
TRBJ1-1,TRBV5-1,CASSLMGQRVRTEAFF
TRBJ2-2,TRBV5-1,CASSLRTSGRALTGELFF
TRBJ2-7,TRBV28,CASPGPRGEQYF
TRBJ1-3,TRBV6-6,CASSYGSGGSGNTIYF
TRBJ2-1,TRBV10-3,CAAKGSGGDSYNEQFF
TRBJ1-1,TRBV9,CASSKQGNTEAFF
TRBJ1-6,TRBV5-4,CASNRGGRNNSPLHF
TRBJ1-2,TRBV15,CATSRDRVAHGYTF